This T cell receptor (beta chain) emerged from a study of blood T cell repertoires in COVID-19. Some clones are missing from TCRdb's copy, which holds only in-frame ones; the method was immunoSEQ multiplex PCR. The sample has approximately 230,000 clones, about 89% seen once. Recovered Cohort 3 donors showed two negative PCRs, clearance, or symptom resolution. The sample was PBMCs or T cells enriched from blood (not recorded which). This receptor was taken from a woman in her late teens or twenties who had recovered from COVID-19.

The CDR3 loop is CASSPDRGRRELFF. The CDR3 DNA reads as TGTGCCAGCAGCCCGGACAGGGGACGCCGGGAGCTGTTTTTT. The chain combines TRBV5-8 with TRBJ2-2; 9 nucleotides match TRBD1. From germline, CDR1 is SGHTS and CDR2 YDEGEE. The CDR3 runs to 14 residues. Trimming took 4 bases from V and 9 from J; bases not matched to a gene: 7.